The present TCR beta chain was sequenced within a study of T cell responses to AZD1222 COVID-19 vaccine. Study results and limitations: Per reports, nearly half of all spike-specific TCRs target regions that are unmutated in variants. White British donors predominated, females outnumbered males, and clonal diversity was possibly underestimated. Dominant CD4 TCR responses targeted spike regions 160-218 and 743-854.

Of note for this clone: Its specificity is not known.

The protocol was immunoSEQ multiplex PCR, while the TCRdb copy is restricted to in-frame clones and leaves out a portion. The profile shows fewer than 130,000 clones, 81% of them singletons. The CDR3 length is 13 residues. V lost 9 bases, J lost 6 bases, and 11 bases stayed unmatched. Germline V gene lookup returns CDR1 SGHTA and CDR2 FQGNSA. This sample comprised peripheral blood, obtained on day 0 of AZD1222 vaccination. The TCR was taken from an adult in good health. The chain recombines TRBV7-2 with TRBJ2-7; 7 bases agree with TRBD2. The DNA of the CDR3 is TGTGCCAGTACCCGGGACTACCGTACCGAGCAGTACTTC. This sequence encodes CASTRDYRTEQYF.